This T cell receptor (beta chain) stems from a study of CD8+CD57+ T cells in acquired aplastic anemia. The overall study: Yields of DNA that came from sorted CD4+ and CD8+ cells averaged approximately 3.2 ug. Study-level results: CD8+ Simpson's diversity showed no significant patient-control difference.

On this clonotype: Its antigen is not known.

The TCR beta profiling, which covered VDJ combination and CDR3 sequence, was carried out using genomic DNA as the template. Each CDR3 protein gets one entry after TCRdb re-called the reads with MiXCR. The sample shows about 270,000 distinct CDR3 sequences, roughly 50% of them seen only once. Trimming took off 2 bases at V and 2 bases at J, with 20 bases between the two ends. Germline V gene lookup returns CDR1 DFQATT and CDR2 SNEGSKA (reference sequence). CDR3 size: 17 residues. This clonotype originated in a human donor with severe aplastic anemia or a healthy control (not recorded which). Sequenced sample: sorted CD4+, CD8+, or CD8+CD57+ T cells (not recorded which) from PBMCs. The chain links TRBV20-1 to TRBJ2-3, with no clear D. The CDR3 loop reads CSARTFPGSEHTDTQYF. CDR3 bases: TGCAGTGCTAGAACCTTCCCCGGGTCCGAACACACAGATACGCAGTATTTT.